In this sample, the clone carrying this T cell receptor beta chain turned up a few times. The antigen is unknown. TCRdb re-analysed the reads in MiXCR, keeping a single row per CDR3 protein. Among roughly 570,000 distinct CDR3 sequences listed, about 39% were seen once. This record belongs to a study of T cell repertoires in cytomegalovirus infection. Whole-study context: CMV epitopes that were recently identified and HLA-C-restricted were used alongside well-studied HLA-B-restricted ones.

CDR1 and CDR2 (germline): MNHEY, SMNVEV (reference sequence). There are 11 residues in the CDR3. V was clipped by 8 bases and J by 5 bases, with 9 bases between them. The J gene is TRBJ2-5, the V gene TRBV27; D is unclear. Source: cultured PBMCs, taken from culture after CMV antigen stimulation. The source is a human donor in good health (CMV status not recorded). Some clones in this sample may be carry-over from other donors' samples. This CDR3 is CASLTTETQYF. The CDR3 nucleotides read TGTGCCAGCCTGACGACGGAGACCCAGTACTTC.